This T cell receptor beta chain was profiled in a study of T cell responses to AZD1222 COVID-19 vaccine. Study summary: Timing groups of about 4 and about 12 weeks for second doses were pooled.

The study, taken as a whole, reports: Baseline seropositivity occurred in only 5 to 7 AZD1222 recipients. Clonal diversity was possibly underestimated, and the donors were mostly white British, with more females. Regions 160-218 and 743-854 dominated among vaccine-associated CD4 TCRs spanning spike.

In the case of this clone: Its specificity is unknown.

TCRdb's copy holds only in-frame clones and misses some; the assay was immunoSEQ multiplex PCR. Among more than 90,000 clones listed, about 80% were seen once. This CDR3 contains 14 residues. The V end lost 4 bases, the J end lost 9 bases, and 14 bases lay between the germline ends. Germline lookup yields CDR1 SGHRS and CDR2 YFSETQ. The chain employs TRBV5-1 and TRBJ1-6; TRBD1 is a possible D gene (5 bases). This clonotype was obtained from an adult in good health. Material: peripheral blood, obtained on day 0 of AZD1222 vaccination. The CDR3 is CASSPGTLGSPLHF. The CDR3 DNA sequence: TGCGCCAGCAGCCCGGGGACGCTTGGTTCACCCCTCCACTTT.